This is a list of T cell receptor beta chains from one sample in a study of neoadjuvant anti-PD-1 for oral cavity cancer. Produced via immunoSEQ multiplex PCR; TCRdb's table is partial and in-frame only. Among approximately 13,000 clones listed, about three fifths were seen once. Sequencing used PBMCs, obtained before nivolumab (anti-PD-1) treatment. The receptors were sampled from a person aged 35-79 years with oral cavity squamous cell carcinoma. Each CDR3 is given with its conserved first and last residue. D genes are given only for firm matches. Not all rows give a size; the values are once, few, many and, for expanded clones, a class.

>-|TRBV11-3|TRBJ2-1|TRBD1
CASSLGTGEQFF
TGTGCCAGCAGCTTAGGGACAGGGGAGCAGTTCTTC
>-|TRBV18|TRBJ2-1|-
CASSPPTGAYNEQFF
TGTGCCAGCTCACCGCCCACGGGAGCCTACAATGAGCAGTTCTTC
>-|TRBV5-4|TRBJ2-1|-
CASSSRTEPYNEQFF
TGTGCCAGCAGTTCCAGGACAGAGCCCTACAATGAGCAGTTCTTC
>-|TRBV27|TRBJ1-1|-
CASSLLYFADSRPNTAAFF
TGTGCCAGCAGTTTACTGTATTTCGCGGACAGCCGGCCGAACACTGCAGCTTTCTTT
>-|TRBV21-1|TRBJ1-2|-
CASNSRDRGPSTNYGYTF
TGTGCCAGCAACTCCCGGGACCGGGGGCCCTCGACGAACTATGGCTACACCTTC
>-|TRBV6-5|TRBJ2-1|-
CASSYSRADNEQFF
TGTGCCAGCAGTTACTCGAGGGCGGACAATGAGCAGTTCTTC
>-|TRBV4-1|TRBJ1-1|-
CASSRYLSGNTEAFF
TGCGCCAGCAGCCGATACTTAAGCGGGAACACTGAAGCTTTCTTT
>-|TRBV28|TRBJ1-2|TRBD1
CASSLGTGGSDGYTF
TGTGCCAGCAGTCTAGGGACAGGGGGGTCTGACGGCTACACCTTC
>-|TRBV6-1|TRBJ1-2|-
CAGGNVYGYTF
TGTGCCGGGGGGAATGTCTATGGCTACACCTTC
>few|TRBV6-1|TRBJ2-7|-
CASSANPGAGEQYF
TGTGCCAGCAGTGCCAACCCGGGGGCGGGGGAGCAGTACTTC
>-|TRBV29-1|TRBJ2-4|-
CSVAGNQNIQYF
TGCAGCGTGGCGGGGAACCAAAACATTCAGTACTTC
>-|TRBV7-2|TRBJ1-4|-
CASSLGLGTTNEKLFF
TGTGCCAGCAGCTTAGGCCTGGGAACCACTAATGAAAAACTGTTTTTT
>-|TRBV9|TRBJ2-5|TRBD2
CASSVGAGVEETQYF
TGTGCCAGCAGCGTAGGAGCGGGAGTAGAAGAGACCCAGTACTTC
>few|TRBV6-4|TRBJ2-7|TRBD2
CASSVTAGGREQYF
TGTGCCAGCAGTGTTACAGCGGGAGGTCGCGAGCAGTACTTC
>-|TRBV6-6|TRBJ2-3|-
CASTLMAGSSTDTQYF
TGTGCCAGCACCTTAATGGCGGGTAGTAGCACAGATACGCAGTATTTT
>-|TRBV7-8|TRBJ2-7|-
CASSRSSISSYEQYF
TGTGCCAGCAGCCGCTCTTCCATTAGCTCCTACGAGCAGTACTTC
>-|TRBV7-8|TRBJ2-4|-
CASSLADFQYF
TGTGCCAGCAGCTTAGCGGACTTTCAGTACTTC
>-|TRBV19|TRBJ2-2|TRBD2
CASDWGTSGSLGGELFF
TGTGCCAGTGACTGGGGGACTAGCGGGAGCCTGGGCGGGGAGCTGTTTTTT
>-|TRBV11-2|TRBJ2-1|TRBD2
CASSVTSGSYNEQFF
TGTGCCAGCAGCGTGACTAGCGGTTCCTACAATGAGCAGTTCTTC
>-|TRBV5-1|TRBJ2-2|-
CASSLAVGDPTGELFF
TGCGCCAGCAGCTTGGCCGTTGGGGATCCCACCGGGGAGCTGTTTTTT
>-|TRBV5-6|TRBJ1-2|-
CASSLGGPGYGYTF
TGTGCCAGCAGCCTTGGGGGGCCGGGCTATGGCTACACCTTC
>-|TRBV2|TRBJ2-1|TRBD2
CASSGGSGIGSYNEQFF
TGTGCCAGCAGTGGGGGTAGCGGGATAGGCTCTTATAATGAGCAGTTCTTC
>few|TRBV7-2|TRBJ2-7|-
CASSLAGTSYEQYF
TGTGCCAGCAGCTTGGCGGGAACCTCCTACGAGCAGTACTTC
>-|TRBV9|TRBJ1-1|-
CASSPQTTSTEAFF
TGTGCCAGCAGCCCCCAAACGACAAGCACTGAAGCTTTCTTT
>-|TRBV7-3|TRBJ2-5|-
CASSSAPKETQYF
TGTGCCAGCAGCTCCGCCCCTAAAGAGACCCAGTACTTC
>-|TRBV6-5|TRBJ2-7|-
CASSLAGASYEQYF
TGTGCCAGCAGTCTTGCCGGGGCCTCCTACGAGCAGTACTTC
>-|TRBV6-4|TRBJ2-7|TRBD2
CASSGLAGPGGDEQYF
TGTGCCAGCTCCGGACTAGCGGGACCCGGTGGGGACGAGCAGTACTTC
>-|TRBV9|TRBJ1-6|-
CASSVATGNSPLHF
TGTGCCAGCAGCGTAGCTACAGGGAACTCACCCCTCCACTTT
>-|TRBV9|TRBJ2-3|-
CASSPRPFRDTQYF
TGTGCCAGCAGCCCCCGACCCTTCCGGGATACGCAGTATTTT
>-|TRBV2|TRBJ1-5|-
CASSSDSNQPQHF
TGTGCCAGCAGTTCTGACAGCAATCAGCCCCAGCATTTT
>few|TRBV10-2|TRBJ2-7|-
CASSGAVSSYEQYF
TGCGCCAGCAGTGGGGCGGTGAGCTCCTACGAGCAGTACTTC
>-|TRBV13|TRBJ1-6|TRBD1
CASSSLRQGVYNSPLHF
TGTGCCAGCAGCTCGCTAAGACAGGGGGTTTACAATTCACCCCTCCACTTT
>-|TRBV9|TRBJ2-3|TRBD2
CASSVVAGAGDTQYF
TGTGCCAGCAGCGTAGTTGCGGGAGCAGGAGATACGCAGTATTTT
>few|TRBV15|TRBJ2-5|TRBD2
CATSRGTSGREETQYF
TGTGCCACCAGCAGAGGGACTAGCGGGAGGGAAGAGACCCAGTACTTC